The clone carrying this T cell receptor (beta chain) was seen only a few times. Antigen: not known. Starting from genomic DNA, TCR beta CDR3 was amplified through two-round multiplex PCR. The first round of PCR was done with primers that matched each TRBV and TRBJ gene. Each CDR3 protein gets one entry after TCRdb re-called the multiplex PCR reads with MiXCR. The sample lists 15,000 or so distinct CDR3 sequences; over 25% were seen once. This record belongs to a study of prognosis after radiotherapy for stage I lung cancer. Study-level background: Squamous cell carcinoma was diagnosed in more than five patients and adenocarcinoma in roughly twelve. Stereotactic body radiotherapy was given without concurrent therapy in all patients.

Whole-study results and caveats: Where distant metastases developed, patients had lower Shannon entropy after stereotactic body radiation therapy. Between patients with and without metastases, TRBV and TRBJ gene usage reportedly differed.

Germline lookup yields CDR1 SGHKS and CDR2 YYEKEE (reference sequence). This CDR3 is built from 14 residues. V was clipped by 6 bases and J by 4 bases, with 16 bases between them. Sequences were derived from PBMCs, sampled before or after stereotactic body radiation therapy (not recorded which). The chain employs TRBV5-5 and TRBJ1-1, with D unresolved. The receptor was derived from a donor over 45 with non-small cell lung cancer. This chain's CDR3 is CASILDGAATEAFF. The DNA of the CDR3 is TGTGCCAGCATCCTCGATGGTGCGGCCACTGAAGCTTTCTTT. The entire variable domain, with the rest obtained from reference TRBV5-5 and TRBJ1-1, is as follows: DAGVTQSPTHLIKTRGQQVTLRCSPISGHKSVSWYQQVLGQGPQFIFQYYEKEERGRGNFPDRFSARQFPNYSSELNVNALLLGDSALYLCASILDGAATEAFFGQGTRLTVV.